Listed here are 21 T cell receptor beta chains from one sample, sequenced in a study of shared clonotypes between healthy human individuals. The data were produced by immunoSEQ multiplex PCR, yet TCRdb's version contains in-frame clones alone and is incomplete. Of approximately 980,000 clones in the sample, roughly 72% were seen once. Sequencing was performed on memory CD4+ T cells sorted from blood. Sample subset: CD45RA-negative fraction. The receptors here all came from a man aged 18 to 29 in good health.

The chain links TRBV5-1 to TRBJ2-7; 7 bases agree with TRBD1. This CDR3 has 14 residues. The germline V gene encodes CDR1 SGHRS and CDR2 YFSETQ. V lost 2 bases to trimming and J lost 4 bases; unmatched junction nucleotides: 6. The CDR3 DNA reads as TGCGCCAGCAGCTTACAGGGGATTAATTACGAGCAGTACTTC. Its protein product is CASSLQGINYEQYF.

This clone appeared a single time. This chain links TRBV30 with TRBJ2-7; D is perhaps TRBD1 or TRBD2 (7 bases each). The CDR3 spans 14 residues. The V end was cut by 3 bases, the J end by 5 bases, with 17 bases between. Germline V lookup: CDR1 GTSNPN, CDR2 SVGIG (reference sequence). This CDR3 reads CAWSPRGGGNEQYF. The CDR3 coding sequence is TGTGCCTGGAGCCCCAGGGGGGGTGGTAACGAGCAGTACTTC. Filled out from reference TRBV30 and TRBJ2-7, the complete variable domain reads SQTIHQWPATLVQPVGSPLSLECTVEGTSNPNLYWYRQAAGRGLQLLFYSVGIGQISSEVPQNLSASRPQDRQFILSSKKLLLSDSGFYLCAWSPRGGGNEQYFGPGTRLTVT.

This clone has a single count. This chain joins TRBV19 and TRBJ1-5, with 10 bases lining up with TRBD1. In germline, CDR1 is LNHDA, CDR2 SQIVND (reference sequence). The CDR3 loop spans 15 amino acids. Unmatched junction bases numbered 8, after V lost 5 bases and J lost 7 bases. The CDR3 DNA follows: TGTGCCAGTAGTGTGACAGGGGGCGCGGGGCAGCCCCAGCATTTT. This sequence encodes CASSVTGGAGQPQHF. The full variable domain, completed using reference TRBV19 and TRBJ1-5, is DGGITQSPKYLFRKEGQNVTLSCEQNLNHDAMYWYRQDPGQGLRLIYYSQIVNDFQKGDIAEGYSVSREKKESFPLTVTSAQKNPTAFYLCASSVTGGAGQPQHFGDGTRLSIL.

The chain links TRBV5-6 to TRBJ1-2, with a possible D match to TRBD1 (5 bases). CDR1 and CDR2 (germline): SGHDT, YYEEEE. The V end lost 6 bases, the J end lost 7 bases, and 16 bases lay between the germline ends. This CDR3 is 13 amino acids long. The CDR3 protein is CASTIGGASGYTF. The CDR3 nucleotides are TGTGCCAGCACCATAGGAGGGGCGAGTGGCTACACCTTC.

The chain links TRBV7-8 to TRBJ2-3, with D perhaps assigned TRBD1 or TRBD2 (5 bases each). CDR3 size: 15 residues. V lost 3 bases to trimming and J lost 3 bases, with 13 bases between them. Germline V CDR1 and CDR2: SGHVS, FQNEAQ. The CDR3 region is CASSFDWGWTDTQYF. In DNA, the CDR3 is TGTGCCAGCAGCTTCGACTGGGGGTGGACAGATACGCAGTATTTT.

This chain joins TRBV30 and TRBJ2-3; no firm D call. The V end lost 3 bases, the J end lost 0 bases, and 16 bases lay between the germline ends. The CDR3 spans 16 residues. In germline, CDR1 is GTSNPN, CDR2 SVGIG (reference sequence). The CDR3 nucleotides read TGTGCCTGGAGCGCTGGCCCCACCGTTAGCACAGATACGCAGTATTTT. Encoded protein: CAWSAGPTVSTDTQYF.

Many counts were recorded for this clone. CDR3 region: CASSPPTSNTEAFF. The DNA for the CDR3 is TGTGCCAGCTCACCACCGACCAGTAACACTGAAGCTTTCTTT. The chain has TRBV18 and TRBJ1-1; D not certain. Germline values: CDR1 KGHSH, CDR2 LQKENI. Deletions cut 0 bases from V and 2 bases from J, with 7 bases between. The CDR3 has 14 amino acids.

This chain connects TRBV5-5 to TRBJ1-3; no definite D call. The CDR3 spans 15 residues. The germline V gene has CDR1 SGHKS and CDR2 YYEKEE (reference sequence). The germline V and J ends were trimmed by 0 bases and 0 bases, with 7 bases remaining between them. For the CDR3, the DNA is TGTGCCAGCAGCTTGGAACAGTCCTCTGGAAACACCATATATTTT. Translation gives CASSLEQSSGNTIYF.

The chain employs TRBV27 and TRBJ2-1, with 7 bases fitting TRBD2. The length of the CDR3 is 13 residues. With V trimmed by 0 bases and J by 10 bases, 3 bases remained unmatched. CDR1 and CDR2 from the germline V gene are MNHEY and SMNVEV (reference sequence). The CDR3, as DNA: TGTGCCAGCAGTTTATCAGCGGGAAGCGAGCAGTTCTTC. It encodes CASSLSAGSEQFF.

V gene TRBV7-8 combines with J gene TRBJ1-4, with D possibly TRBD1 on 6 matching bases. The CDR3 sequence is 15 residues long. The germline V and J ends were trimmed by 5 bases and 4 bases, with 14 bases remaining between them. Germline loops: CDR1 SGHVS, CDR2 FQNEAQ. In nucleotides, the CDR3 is TGTGCCAGCAGCCCCGCGGGGGCCTTTAATGAAAAACTGTTTTTT. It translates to CASSPAGAFNEKLFF.

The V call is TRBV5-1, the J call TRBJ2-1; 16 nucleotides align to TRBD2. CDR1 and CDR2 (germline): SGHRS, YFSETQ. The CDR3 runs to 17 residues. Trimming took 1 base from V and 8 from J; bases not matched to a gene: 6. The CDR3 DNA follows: TGCGCCAGCAGCTTGCGGGGGACTAGCGGGAGGGTCCATGAGCAGTTCTTC. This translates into CASSLRGTSGRVHEQFF.

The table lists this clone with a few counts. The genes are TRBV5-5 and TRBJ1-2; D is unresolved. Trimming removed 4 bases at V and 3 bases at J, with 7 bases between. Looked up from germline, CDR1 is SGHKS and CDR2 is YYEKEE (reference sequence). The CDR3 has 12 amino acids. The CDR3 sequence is CASSHADYGYTF. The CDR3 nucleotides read TGTGCCAGCAGCCACGCAGACTATGGCTACACCTTC.

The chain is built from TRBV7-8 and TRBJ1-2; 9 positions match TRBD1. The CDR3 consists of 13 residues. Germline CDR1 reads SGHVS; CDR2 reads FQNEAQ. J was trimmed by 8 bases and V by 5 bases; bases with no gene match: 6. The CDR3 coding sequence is TGTGCCAGCAGCGCCGGGACAGGGAACGGCTACACCTTC. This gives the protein CASSAGTGNGYTF.

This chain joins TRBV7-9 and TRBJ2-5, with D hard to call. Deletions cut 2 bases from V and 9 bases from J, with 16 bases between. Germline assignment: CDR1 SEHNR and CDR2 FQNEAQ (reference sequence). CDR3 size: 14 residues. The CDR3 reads CASSLTHGPSAQYF. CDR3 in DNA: TGTGCCAGCAGCTTAACGCACGGACCCTCGGCCCAGTACTTC.

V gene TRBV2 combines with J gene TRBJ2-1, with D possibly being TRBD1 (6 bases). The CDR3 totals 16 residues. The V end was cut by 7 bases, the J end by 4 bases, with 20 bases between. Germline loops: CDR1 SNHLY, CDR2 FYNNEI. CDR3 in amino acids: CASIRTEGNKYNEQFF. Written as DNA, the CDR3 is TGTGCCAGCATTAGGACAGAAGGTAACAAGTACAATGAGCAGTTCTTC. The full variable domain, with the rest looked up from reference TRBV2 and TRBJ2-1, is EPEVTQTPSHQVTQMGQEVILRCVPISNHLYFYWYRQILGQKVEFLVSFYNNEISEKSEIFDDQFSVERPDGSNFTLKIRSTKLEDSAMYFCASIRTEGNKYNEQFFGPGTRLTVL.

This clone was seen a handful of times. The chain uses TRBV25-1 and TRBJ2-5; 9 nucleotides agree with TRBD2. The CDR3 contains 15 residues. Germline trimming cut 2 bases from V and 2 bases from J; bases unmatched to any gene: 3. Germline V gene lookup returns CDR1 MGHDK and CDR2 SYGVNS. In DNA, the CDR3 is TGTGCCAGCAGTGAAAAGCGGGGGGTACAAGAGACCCAGTACTTC. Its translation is CASSEKRGVQETQYF.

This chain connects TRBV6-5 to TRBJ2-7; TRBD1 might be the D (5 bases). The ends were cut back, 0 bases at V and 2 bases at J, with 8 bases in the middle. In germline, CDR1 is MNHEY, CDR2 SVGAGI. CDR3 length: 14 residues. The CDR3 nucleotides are TGTGCCAGCAGTTACTCGTCCAGGGCCTACGAGCAGTACTTC. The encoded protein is CASSYSSRAYEQYF.

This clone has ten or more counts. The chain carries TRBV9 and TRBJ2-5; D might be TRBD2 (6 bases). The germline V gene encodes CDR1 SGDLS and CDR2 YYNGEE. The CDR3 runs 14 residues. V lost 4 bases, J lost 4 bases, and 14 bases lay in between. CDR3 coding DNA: TGTGCCAGCAGCTCCCGGGACTTTACAGAGACCCAGTACTTC. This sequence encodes CASSSRDFTETQYF.

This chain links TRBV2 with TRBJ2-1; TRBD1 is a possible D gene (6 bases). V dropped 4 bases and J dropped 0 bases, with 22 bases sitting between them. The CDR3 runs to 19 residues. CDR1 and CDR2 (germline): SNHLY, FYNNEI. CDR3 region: CASSAPGHGLSSSYNEQFF. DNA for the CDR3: TGTGCCAGCAGTGCACCGGGACACGGGCTGTCGAGCTCCTACAATGAGCAGTTCTTC.

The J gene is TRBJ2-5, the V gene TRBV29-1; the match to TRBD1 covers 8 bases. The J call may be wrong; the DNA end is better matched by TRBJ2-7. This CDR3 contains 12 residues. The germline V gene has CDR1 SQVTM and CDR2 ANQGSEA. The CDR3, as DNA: TGCAGCGTTGGACAGGGGAACTACGAGCAGTACTTC. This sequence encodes CSVGQGNYEQYF.

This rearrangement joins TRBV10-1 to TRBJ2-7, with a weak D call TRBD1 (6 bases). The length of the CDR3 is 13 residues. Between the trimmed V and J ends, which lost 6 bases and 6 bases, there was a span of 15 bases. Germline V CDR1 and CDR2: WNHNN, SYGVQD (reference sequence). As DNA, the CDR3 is TGCGCCAGCAGGCACAGGGATCACTGCGAGCAGTACTTC. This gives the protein CASRHRDHCEQYF.